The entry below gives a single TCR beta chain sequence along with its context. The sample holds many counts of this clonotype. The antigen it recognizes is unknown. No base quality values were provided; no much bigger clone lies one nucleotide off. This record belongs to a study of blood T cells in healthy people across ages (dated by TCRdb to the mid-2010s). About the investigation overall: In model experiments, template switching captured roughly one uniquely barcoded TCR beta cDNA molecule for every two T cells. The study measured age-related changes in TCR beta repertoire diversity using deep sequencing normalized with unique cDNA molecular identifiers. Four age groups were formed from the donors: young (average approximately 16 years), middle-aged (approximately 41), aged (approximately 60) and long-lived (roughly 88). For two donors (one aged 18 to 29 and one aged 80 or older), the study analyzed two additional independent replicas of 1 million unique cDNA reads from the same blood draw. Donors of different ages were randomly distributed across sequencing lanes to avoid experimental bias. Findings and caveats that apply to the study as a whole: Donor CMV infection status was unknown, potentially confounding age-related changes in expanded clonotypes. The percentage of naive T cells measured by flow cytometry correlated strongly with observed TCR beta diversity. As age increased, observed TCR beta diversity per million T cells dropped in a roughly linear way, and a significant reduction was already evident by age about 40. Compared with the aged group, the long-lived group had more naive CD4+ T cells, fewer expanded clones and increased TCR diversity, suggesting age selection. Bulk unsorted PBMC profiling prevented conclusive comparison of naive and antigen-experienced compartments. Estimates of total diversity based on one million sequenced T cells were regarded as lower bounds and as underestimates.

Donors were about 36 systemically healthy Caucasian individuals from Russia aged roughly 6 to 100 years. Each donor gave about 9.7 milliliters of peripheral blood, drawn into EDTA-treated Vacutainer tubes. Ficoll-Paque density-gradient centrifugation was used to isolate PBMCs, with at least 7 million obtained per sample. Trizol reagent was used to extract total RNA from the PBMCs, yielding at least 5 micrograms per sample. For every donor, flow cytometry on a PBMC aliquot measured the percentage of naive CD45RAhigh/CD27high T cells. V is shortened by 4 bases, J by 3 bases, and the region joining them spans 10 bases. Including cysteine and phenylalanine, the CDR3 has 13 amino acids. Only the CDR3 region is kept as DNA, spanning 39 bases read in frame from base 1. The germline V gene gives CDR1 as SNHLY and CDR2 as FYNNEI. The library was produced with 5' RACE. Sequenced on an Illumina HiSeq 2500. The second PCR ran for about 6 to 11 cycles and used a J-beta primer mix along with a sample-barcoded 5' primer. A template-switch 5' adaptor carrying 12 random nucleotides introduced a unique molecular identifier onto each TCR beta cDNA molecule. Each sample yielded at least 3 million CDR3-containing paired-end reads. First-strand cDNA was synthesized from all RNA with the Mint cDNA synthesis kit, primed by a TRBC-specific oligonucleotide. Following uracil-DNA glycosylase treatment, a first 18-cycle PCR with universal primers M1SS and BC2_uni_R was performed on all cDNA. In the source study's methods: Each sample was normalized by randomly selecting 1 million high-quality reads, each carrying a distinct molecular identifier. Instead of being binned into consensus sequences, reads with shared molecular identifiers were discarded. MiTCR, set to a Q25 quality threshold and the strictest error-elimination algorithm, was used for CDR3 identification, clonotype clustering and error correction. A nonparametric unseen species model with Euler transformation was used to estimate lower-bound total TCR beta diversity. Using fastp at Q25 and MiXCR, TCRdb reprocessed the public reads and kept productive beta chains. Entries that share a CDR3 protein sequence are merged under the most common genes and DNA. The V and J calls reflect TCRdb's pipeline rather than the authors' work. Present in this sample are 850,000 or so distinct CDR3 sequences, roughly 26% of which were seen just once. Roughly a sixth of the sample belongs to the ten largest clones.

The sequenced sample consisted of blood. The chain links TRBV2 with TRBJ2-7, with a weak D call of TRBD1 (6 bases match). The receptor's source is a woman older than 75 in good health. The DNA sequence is TGTGCCAGCAGTGCACAGGGTCACTACGAGCAGTACTTC. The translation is CASSAQGHYEQYF.